This T cell receptor beta chain was retrieved from a study of beta chain features in type 1 diabetes. This CDR3 comprises 13 residues. The V end lost 4 bases, the J end lost 5 bases, and 9 bases lay between the germline ends. The V gene's germline CDR1 is SGDLS and CDR2 YYNGEE. Sorting with CD45RO/CCR7/CD25/CD127/CD95/CD27 yielded naive, central memory, regulatory and stem-like memory CD4+ cells. This clone was seen a handful of times. Antigen specificity is unknown. What was sequenced were expressed TCRB transcripts, since all of the isolated RNA had been reverse transcribed. Sequencing used immunoSEQ multiplex PCR; TCRdb keeps in-frame clones, though not all of them. The repertoire holds under 300,000 clones, with 11% as singletons. Findings and caveats of the study: VDJ junctions from type 1 diabetes patients carried fewer insertions and larger deletions. Type 1 diabetes patients had moderately but significantly shorter TCRB CDR3s in all four CD4+ subsets. TCRB repertoires of naive, central memory and Treg cells appeared more similar among patients than among healthy donors.

Sequences were obtained from naive CD4+ T cells from blood. The receptor was isolated from a man aged 30 to 39 with type 1 diabetes. The chain uses TRBV9 and TRBJ2-2; D gene ambiguous. CDR3 DNA: TGTGCCAGCAGCACGAGCATAACCGGGGAGCTGTTTTTT. Translating gives CASSTSITGELFF.